A single sample is the source of the 7 T cell receptor beta chains below, sequenced in a study of blood T cell repertoires in COVID-19 (dated by TCRdb to 2018 to 2020). Libraries were prepared through the immunoSEQ multiplex PCR assay. TCRdb mirrors the immuneACCESS table, restricted to in-frame sequences. Some clones are absent from its copies; in checked studies, under half trace to an unresolved V gene, and the reason for the others is unknown. The sample table lists 180,000 or so clones, 80% of them with a count of one. Jointly, the top ten make up under 15% of the sample. Sequenced material: PBMCs or T cells enriched from blood (not recorded which). The source of these receptors is a man between 60 and 75 years old who had been exposed to COVID-19.

A word on this clone: The identical CDR3 is also encoded by other nucleotide sequences in the sample. V gene TRBV19 combines with J gene TRBJ1-5; D remains unclear. This CDR3 region has 13 residues. Trimming removed 0 bases from V and 6 bases from J, with 6 bases in between. Germline values: CDR1 LNHDA, CDR2 SQIVND (reference sequence). The CDR3 sequence is CASSIDRVQPQHF. In DNA, the CDR3 is TGTGCCAGTAGTATAGATCGGGTTCAGCCCCAGCATTTT.

This clone was seen more than once but under ten times. V gene TRBV7-2 combines with J gene TRBJ2-7; 11 bases line up with TRBD2. This CDR3 spans 15 amino acids. Trimming removed 1 base from V and 7 bases from J; junction bases left unmatched: 6. Germline loops: CDR1 SGHTA, CDR2 FQGNSA. This CDR3 is CASSLDPTSGREQYF. The CDR3 region has the DNA TGTGCCAGCAGCTTAGACCCAACTAGCGGGAGAGAGCAGTACTTC.

The chain carries TRBV6-1 and TRBJ2-7; no clear D gene. The CDR3 has 14 residues. Deletions cut 0 bases from V and 5 bases from J, with 11 bases between. Germline lookup yields CDR1 MNHNS and CDR2 SASEGT. The CDR3 region is CASSEAGRSDEQYF. The DNA of the CDR3 is TGTGCCAGCAGTGAAGCCGGTAGATCCGACGAGCAGTACTTC.

The chain uses TRBV18 and TRBJ2-1; 9 bases align to TRBD2. The J segment lost 6 bases and the V segment lost 4 bases, leaving 7 bases of the junction unmatched. This CDR3 has 15 amino acids. Germline values: CDR1 KGHSH, CDR2 LQKENI. The CDR3 DNA reads as TGTGCCAGCTCACAAACCGGGACTAGCCGCAATGAGCAGTTCTTC. It translates to CASSQTGTSRNEQFF.

This clone came up a few times. The chain has TRBV10-1 and TRBJ2-1; 9 nucleotides agree with TRBD1. The V segment lost 3 bases and the J segment 2 bases; nucleotides outside the gene matches: 5. This CDR3 is 16 amino acids long. From germline, CDR1 is WNHNN and CDR2 SYGVQD (reference sequence). The CDR3 DNA reads TGCGCCAGCAGTGAAGCCGGGACAGGGCCCTACAATGAGCAGTTCTTC. Amino acids: CASSEAGTGPYNEQFF.

This clone showed up just once. The chain employs TRBV18 and TRBJ2-1, with 10 bases identical to TRBD2. CDR1 is KGHSH and CDR2 is LQKENI in the germline V gene. The CDR3 is 16 residues long. V gave up 2 bases and J gave up 3 bases; unmatched junction bases: 4. This CDR3 is CASSPVSGGDYNEQFF. DNA of the CDR3: TGTGCCAGCTCACCAGTGAGCGGGGGGGACTACAATGAGCAGTTCTTC.

V usage is TRBV24-1 and J usage is TRBJ2-5; D is perhaps TRBD1 (6 bases). The CDR3 length is 16 residues. In germline, CDR1 is KGHDR, CDR2 SFDVKD. Trimming removed 5 bases at V and 1 base at J, with 16 bases between. The CDR3 region has the DNA TGTGCCACCAGTGGGTCCCGCGCAGGGGCCCAAGAGACCCAGTACTTC. Translating it yields CATSGSRAGAQETQYF.